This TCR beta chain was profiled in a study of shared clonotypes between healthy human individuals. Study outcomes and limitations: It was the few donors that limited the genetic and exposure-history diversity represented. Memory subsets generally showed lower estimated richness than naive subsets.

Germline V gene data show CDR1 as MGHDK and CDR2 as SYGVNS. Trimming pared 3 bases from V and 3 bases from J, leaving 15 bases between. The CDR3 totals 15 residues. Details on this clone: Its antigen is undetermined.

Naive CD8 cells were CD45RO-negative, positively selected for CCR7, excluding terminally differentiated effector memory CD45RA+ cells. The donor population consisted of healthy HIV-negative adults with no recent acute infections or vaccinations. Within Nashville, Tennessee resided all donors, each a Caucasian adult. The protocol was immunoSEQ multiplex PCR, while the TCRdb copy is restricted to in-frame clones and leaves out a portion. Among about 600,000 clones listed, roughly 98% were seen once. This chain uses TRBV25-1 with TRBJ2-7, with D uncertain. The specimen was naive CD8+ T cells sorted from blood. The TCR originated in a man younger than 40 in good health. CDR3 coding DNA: TGTGCCAGCAGTGACGATAAACAGTCGTACTACGAGCAGTACTTC. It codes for CASSDDKQSYYEQYF.